One sample yielded the 30 T cell receptor beta chains listed below, sequenced in a study of cytomegalovirus exposure and HLA in healthy donors. It was with 60 Vbeta and 13 Jbeta primers that the PCR ran. Assay: immunoSEQ multiplex PCR; the TCRdb copy retains only in-frame clones and omits some. The sample holds 130,000 or so clones, about 8.5% seen once. The sequenced sample consisted of PBMCs. These receptors originate from a man aged 40-49 years in good health and CMV-seronegative.

This clone has a handful of counts. J is TRBJ2-7 and V is TRBV2; the D gene is possibly TRBD1 (5 bases). The CDR3 runs to 14 residues. Germline-derived CDR1 and CDR2 are SNHLY and FYNNEI. V lost 4 bases to trimming and J lost 5 bases, with 15 bases between them. The CDR3 loop is CASSGQLGHHEQYF. The CDR3 coding sequence is TGTGCCAGCAGTGGGCAGCTGGGGCACCACGAGCAGTACTTC. The whole variable domain, remainder taken from reference TRBV2 and TRBJ2-7, is EPEVTQTPSHQVTQMGQEVILRCVPISNHLYFYWYRQILGQKVEFLVSFYNNEISEKSEIFDDQFSVERPDGSNFTLKIRSTKLEDSAMYFCASSGQLGHHEQYFGPGTRLTVT.

In its sample, this clone was seen a few times. The chain recombines TRBV5-6 with TRBJ1-1; 8 bases agree with TRBD1. CDR1 SGHDT and CDR2 YYEEEE come from the germline V gene. There are 18 residues in the CDR3. The junction had 21 bases not matched to a gene; V was cut back by 4 bases and J by 7 bases. CDR3 nucleotide sequence: TGTGCCAGCAGCCCAGAGCCGACAGGGGAAGATAATCCCCATGAAGCTTTCTTT. Translating gives CASSPEPTGEDNPHEAFF. Looking up the rest from reference TRBV5-6 and TRBJ1-1 gives the full variable domain: DAGVTQSPTHLIKTRGQQVTLRCSPKSGHDTVSWYQQALGQGPQFIFQYYEEEERQRGNFPDRFSGHQFPNYSSELNVNALLLGDSALYLCASSPEPTGEDNPHEAFFGQGTRLTVV.

The V and J genes are TRBV7-2 and TRBJ2-3; TRBD2 agrees at 11 bases. J gave up 3 bases and V 5 bases, and 7 bases lay outside the gene matches. The CDR3 loop spans 16 amino acids. CDR1 and CDR2 from the germline V gene are SGHTA and FQGNSA. CDR3 protein: CASSENSGGATDTQYF. The CDR3 DNA reads TGTGCCAGCAGCGAGAATAGCGGGGGGGCTACAGATACGCAGTATTTT.

In this sample, this clone turned up a few times. The rearrangement links TRBV11-2 to TRBJ1-5; weak D call: TRBD1 (5 bases). V lost 3 bases, J lost 5 bases, and 14 bases lay in between. This CDR3 is 15 amino acids long. Germline values: CDR1 SGHAT, CDR2 FQNNGV. The CDR3 bases are TGTGCCAGCAGCTTCGTTACAGGCGAGCATCAGCCCCAGCATTTT. This sequence encodes CASSFVTGEHQPQHF.

This clone has a handful of counts. This chain uses TRBV19 with TRBJ2-7; D unresolved. This CDR3 spans 13 amino acids. CDR1 and CDR2 (germline): LNHDA, SQIVND (reference sequence). The V end was cut by 3 bases, the J end by 1 base, with 7 bases between. CDR3 region: CASSIPGSYEQYF. The DNA for the CDR3 is TGTGCCAGTAGTATTCCAGGTTCCTACGAGCAGTACTTC.

This clone appeared a few times. This sequence joins TRBV4-2 and TRBJ1-1; D gene uncertain. This CDR3 contains 12 residues. V gave up 2 bases and J gave up 7 bases, with 8 bases separating them. The germline CDR1 and CDR2 sequences are LGHNA and YNFKEQ. The CDR3 DNA sequence: TGTGCCAGCAGCCAATTCGGAGGTGAAGCTTTCTTT. Amino acid sequence: CASSQFGGEAFF.

This clone was seen a few times. This sequence joins TRBV10-1 and TRBJ2-2; 7 bases are a match to TRBD2. There are 13 residues in the CDR3. Germline CDR1 and CDR2: WNHNN and SYGVQD (reference sequence). V gave up 4 bases and J gave up 4 bases; unmatched junction bases: 0. Here the CDR3 DNA reads TGCGCCAGCAGTGGGGGGGGCACCGGGGAGCTGTTTTTT. It yields the protein CASSGGGTGELFF.

The gene calls are TRBV7-3 and TRBJ2-5; 7 bases fit TRBD2. This CDR3 region has 14 residues. CDR1 and CDR2 from the germline V gene are SGHTA and FQGTGA. The ends lost 2 bases at V and 5 bases at J; junction bases unmatched: 5. The CDR3 DNA is TGTGCCAGCAGCTTAGGCGGGGGACTGGAGACCCAGTACTTC. Translating gives CASSLGGGLETQYF.

The chain couples TRBV6-6 to TRBJ2-7; unclear D gene. Between the trimmed V and J ends, which lost 5 bases and 7 bases, there was a span of 9 bases. This CDR3 comprises 11 residues. Germline assignment: CDR1 MNHNY and CDR2 SVGAGI (reference sequence). The CDR3 bases are TGTGCCAGCAGTCCAGATTGGGAGCAGTACTTC. Encoded protein: CASSPDWEQYF.

There are a few counts of this clone. The V and J genes are TRBV7-9 and TRBJ1-4; 7 bases align to TRBD1. After removal of 6 bases from V and 8 bases from J, the junction contained 3 bases not matched to a gene. Germline V gene sequence: CDR1 SEHNR, CDR2 FQNEAQ (reference sequence). This CDR3 is 12 amino acids long. Here the CDR3 DNA reads TGTGCCAGCAGTCAACAGGGGGAAAAACTGTTTTTT. This gives the protein CASSQQGEKLFF.

The chain links TRBV6-5 to TRBJ1-2; the match to TRBD1 covers 10 bases. With 5 bases clipped from V and 7 bases from J, the junction kept 10 bases outside the gene matches. The V gene's germline CDR1 is MNHEY and CDR2 SVGAGI. CDR3 length equals 15 residues. For the CDR3, the DNA is TGTGCCAGCAGTCTAGGGACAGGGGTTCCCCCTGGCTACACCTTC. Translating it yields CASSLGTGVPPGYTF.

The DNA for the CDR3 is TGCGCCAGCAGCCAAGATCCCCCCGTGACAGGGGCCAACGTCCTGACTTTC. Translation: CASSQDPPVTGANVLTF. The chain joins TRBV4-3 to TRBJ2-6, with no clear D. Looked up from germline, CDR1 is LGHNA and CDR2 is YSLEER. The V gene lost 0 bases and the J gene lost 4 bases, with 13 bases spanning the gap. The CDR3 loop spans 17 amino acids.

This chain joins TRBV19 and TRBJ2-7, with 7 bases identical to TRBD1. The CDR3 runs 15 residues. In germline, CDR1 is LNHDA, CDR2 SQIVND (reference sequence). J was trimmed by 0 bases and V by 3 bases; bases with no gene match: 5. The CDR3 region is CASSIGTDYSYEQYF. In DNA form, the CDR3 reads TGTGCCAGTAGTATCGGGACAGACTACTCCTACGAGCAGTACTTC.

This clone was recorded a few times. This chain connects TRBV28 to TRBJ1-1; TRBD1 matches 7 bases. Germline trimming cut 2 bases from V and 4 bases from J; bases unmatched to any gene: 4. Germline assignment: CDR1 MDHEN and CDR2 SYDVKM. The CDR3 has 14 amino acids. The CDR3 protein is CASSLRQGFTEAFF. Written as DNA, the CDR3 is TGTGCCAGCAGTTTAAGACAGGGATTCACTGAAGCTTTCTTT.

As regards this clone: A junction end diverges from the germline sequence, so it may reflect a read error. The gene calls are TRBV6-6 and TRBJ2-7, with TRBD1 as a possible D gene (5 bases). Germline assignment: CDR1 MNHNY and CDR2 SVGAGI (reference sequence). This CDR3 has 11 amino acids. CDR3 bases: TGTGCCAGCAGTTCAACAGGCGAGCGGTACTTC. This gives the protein CASSSTGERYF.

This clone was detected a few times. The identical CDR3 is also encoded by other nucleotide sequences in the sample. The chain has TRBV5-6 and TRBJ1-4; perhaps TRBD1 as D (5 bases). Germline-derived CDR1 and CDR2 are SGHDT and YYEEEE. Trimming shortened V by 0 bases and J by 2 bases, and 11 bases separated the two germline ends. The CDR3 sequence is 16 residues long. The CDR3, as DNA: TGTGCCAGCAGCTTGGTAGGGGAAGGCACTAATGAAAAACTGTTTTTT. It translates to CASSLVGEGTNEKLFF.

The chain employs TRBV25-1 and TRBJ2-2; D is unclear. The germline gives CDR1 MGHDK, CDR2 SYGVNS. The CDR3 contains 13 residues. Trimming pared 1 base from V and 7 bases from J, leaving 7 bases between. In nucleotides, the CDR3 is TGTGCCAGCAGTGAATTCTTCCTCGGGGAGCTGTTTTTT. Translating it yields CASSEFFLGELFF.

This clone was detected only a few times. The CDR3 spells CAWRHPPGETQYF. CDR3 DNA: TGTGCCTGGAGGCACCCCCCGGGAGAGACCCAGTACTTC. The chain is built from TRBV30 and TRBJ2-5; D not certain. CDR3 length: 13 amino acids. V was pared by 3 bases and J by 4 bases, with 12 bases between. Germline V lookup: CDR1 GTSNPN, CDR2 SVGIG (reference sequence).

The chain couples TRBV5-1 to TRBJ2-5; 8 bases map to TRBD1. The J call may be incorrect, as the DNA end agrees better with TRBJ2-7. The CDR3 loop spans 15 amino acids. Germline assignment: CDR1 SGHRS and CDR2 YFSETQ. CDR3 DNA sequence: TGCGCCAGCAGCAACGGACAGGGTCAACGCGACGAGCAGTACTTC. Translated: CASSNGQGQRDEQYF.

The sample holds a few counts of this clone. The CDR3 ends on some other residue instead of the conserved phenylalanine or tryptophan, so this is likely a read error. The CDR3 reads CSGKRVTEAFL. Here the CDR3 DNA reads TGCAGCGGGAAGAGGGTAACTGAAGCTTTCTTG. The rearrangement uses TRBV29-1 and TRBJ1-1, with D unresolved. The CDR3 has 11 residues. Trimming took off 7 bases at V and 5 bases at J, with 11 bases between the two ends. In germline, CDR1 is SQVTM, CDR2 ANQGSEA.

The V and J genes are TRBV19 and TRBJ1-6; D uncertain. The CDR3 has 13 amino acids. The V gene's germline CDR1 is LNHDA and CDR2 SQIVND (reference sequence). Trimming took off 4 bases at V and 10 bases at J, with 11 bases between the two ends. The CDR3 DNA follows: TGTGCCAGTAGTAATCTGGGTAGCTCACCCCTCCACTTT. Its protein product is CASSNLGSSPLHF.

J is TRBJ1-5 and V is TRBV28; D unclear. The ends were cut back, 3 bases at V and 0 bases at J, with 9 bases in the middle. The length of the CDR3 is 15 residues. Germline CDR1 MDHEN, CDR2 SYDVKM. The CDR3 DNA reads TGTGCCAGCAGTTTCGGCGGTGGTAGCAATCAGCCCCAGCATTTT. This sequence encodes CASSFGGGSNQPQHF.

This clone showed up just a few times. The gene calls are TRBV4-1 and TRBJ1-2; D possibly corresponds to TRBD1 (6 bases). The CDR3 runs 15 residues. Germline CDR1 MGHRA, CDR2 YSYEKL. Trimming shortened V by 3 bases and J by 5 bases, and 16 bases separated the two germline ends. The CDR3 DNA reads TGCGCCAGCAGCCAGGCCGCAGGGGAATGGTATGGCTACACCTTC. Protein sequence: CASSQAAGEWYGYTF.

The chain is built from TRBV7-2 and TRBJ2-2; 9 bases line up with TRBD2. The CDR3 length is 16 residues. Per the germline V gene, CDR1 is SGHTA and CDR2 is FQGNSA. V shed 5 bases, J shed 7 bases, and the junction held 11 bases outside the gene matches. The CDR3 spells CASSTTAGGGSGELFF. CDR3 sequence (DNA): TGTGCCAGCAGCACCACAGCGGGGGGAGGTAGCGGGGAGCTGTTTTTT.

The rearrangement links TRBV27 to TRBJ2-1; perhaps TRBD1 as D (5 bases). CDR1 is MNHEY and CDR2 is SMNVEV in the germline V gene (reference sequence). Between the trimmed V and J ends, which lost 6 bases and 10 bases, there was a span of 16 bases. CDR3 length: 13 amino acids. The CDR3 spells CASRGKGDGEQFF. For the CDR3, the DNA is TGTGCCAGCAGAGGGAAAGGGGATGGGGAGCAGTTCTTC.

CDR3 nucleotide sequence: TGCGCCAGCAGCCACGGACTAGCGGGGGGGGGCGGGGAGCTGTTTTTT. Its protein product is CASSHGLAGGGGELFF. The chain employs TRBV4-1 and TRBJ2-2, with TRBD2 matching over 15 bases. This CDR3 comprises 16 residues. The V segment lost 3 bases and the J segment 7 bases; nucleotides outside the gene matches: 3. The germline CDR1 and CDR2 sequences are MGHRA and YSYEKL.

In this sample, this clone turned up a few times. The V call is TRBV10-2, the J call TRBJ1-1; 8 bases fit TRBD1. The V gene end was trimmed by 6 bases and the J gene end by 4 bases; junction bases not matched to a gene: 4. The CDR3 covers 13 residues. Germline V lookup: CDR1 WSHSY, CDR2 SAAADI. DNA of the CDR3: TGCGCCAGCAGAAACAGGGGGAGCACTGAAGCTTTCTTT. It codes for CASRNRGSTEAFF.

As to this clone: Sequence at one end of the junction differs from germline and may be a read error. V is TRBV10-3 and J is TRBJ2-1; TRBD2 matches at 12 bases. Germline CDR1 is ENHRY and CDR2 is SYGVKD. The CDR3 has 18 amino acids. This CDR3 is CAISLTSGGFSSYNEQLF. The CDR3 region has the DNA TGTGCCATCAGCCTGACTAGCGGGGGATTTAGCTCCTACAATGAGCAGCTCTTC.

This clone was found a few times. The chain has TRBV19 and TRBJ2-1, with TRBD2 matching 8 bases. This CDR3 spans 14 amino acids. Unmatched junction bases numbered 12, after V lost 7 bases and J lost 10 bases. In germline, CDR1 is LNHDA, CDR2 SQIVND (reference sequence). This CDR3 is CASTGRGTRFEQFF. Here the CDR3 DNA reads TGTGCCAGTACTGGGAGAGGGACTAGATTCGAGCAGTTCTTC.

This clone was detected only a few times. The chain links TRBV7-9 to TRBJ1-5; D may be TRBD1 (6 bases). This CDR3 has 18 amino acids. The germline gives CDR1 SEHNR, CDR2 FQNEAQ (reference sequence). V dropped 5 bases and J dropped 0 bases, with 20 bases sitting between them. The CDR3 loop reads CASSLSRGGRDSNQPQHF. CDR3 coding DNA: TGTGCCAGCAGCCTCTCTAGAGGGGGTAGGGATAGCAATCAGCCCCAGCATTTT.